This T cell receptor (beta chain) emerged from a study of OX40 agonist ivuxolimab in advanced cancers. Overall study results and limits: Partial responders at 0.1-3.0 mg/kg showed near-lowest clonal expansion.

Details on this clone: Its antigen is still unknown.

TCRdb's copy holds only in-frame clones and misses some; the assay was immunoSEQ multiplex PCR. The table has 55,000 to 80,000 clones, around 80% seen once; the top ten hold around 2.3%. The input for sequencing was CD4+ or CD8+ T cells sorted from blood, taken in a trial of the OX40 agonist ivuxolimab. The source of this sequence is an adult with an advanced solid tumor such as melanoma, head and neck, liver or kidney cancer.

The DNA of the CDR3 is TGTGCCAGCAGCGGTACGAGACTCCGCAACGATGAGCAGTTCTTC. Translation: CASSGTRLRNDEQFF. The chain combines TRBV9 with TRBJ2-1, with unresolved D. V was trimmed by 3 bases and J by 8 bases, leaving 18 bases between them. In germline, CDR1 is SGDLS, CDR2 YYNGEE. This CDR3 comprises 15 residues.